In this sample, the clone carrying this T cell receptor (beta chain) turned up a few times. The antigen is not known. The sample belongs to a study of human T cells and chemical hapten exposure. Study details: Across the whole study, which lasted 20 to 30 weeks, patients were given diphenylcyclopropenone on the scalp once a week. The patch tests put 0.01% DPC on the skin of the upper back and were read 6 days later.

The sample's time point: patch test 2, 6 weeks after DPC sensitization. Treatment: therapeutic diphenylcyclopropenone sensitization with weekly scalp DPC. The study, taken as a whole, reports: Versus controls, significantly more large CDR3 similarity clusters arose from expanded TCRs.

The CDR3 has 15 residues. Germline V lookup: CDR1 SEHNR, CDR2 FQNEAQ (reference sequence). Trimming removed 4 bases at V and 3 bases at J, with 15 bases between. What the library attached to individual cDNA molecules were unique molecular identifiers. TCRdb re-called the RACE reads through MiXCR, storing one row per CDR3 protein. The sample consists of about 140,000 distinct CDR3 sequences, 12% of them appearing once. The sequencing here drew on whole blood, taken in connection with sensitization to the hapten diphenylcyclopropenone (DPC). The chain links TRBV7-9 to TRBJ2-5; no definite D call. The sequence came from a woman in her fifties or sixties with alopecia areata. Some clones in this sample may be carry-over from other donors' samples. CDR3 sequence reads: CASSSAPPREETQYF. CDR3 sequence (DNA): TGTGCCAGCAGCTCCGCCCCCCCCCGGGAAGAGACCCAGTACTTC.